The clone carrying this TCR beta chain was seen just once. Its antigen is unidentified. Germline and junction disagree at one end, which may indicate a read error. This sample stems from a study of cytomegalovirus exposure and HLA in healthy donors. Overall study findings and caveats: An assumption of roughly uniform sequencing depth across donors underlay the presence/absence analyses. The study labeled fewer than 200 TCR beta chains cytomegalovirus-associated. A later analysis reportedly found that, within productive TCRs, an Asian-associated ancestry cluster had fewer N-insertions than the mean observed across the roughly 730 donors.

CDR3 length: 15 residues. Germline CDR1 is MNHEY and CDR2 is SMNVEV (reference sequence). The primer mix had 60 Vbeta and 13 Jbeta primers. Original analysis: Among the unique TCR beta chains that a later analysis counted, about 79 million in all, 10 million to 14 million were shared. Profiled with immunoSEQ multiplex PCR; TCRdb holds only in-frame clones, not every one. That table gives V, J and clone size, and the DNA gave D and trimming. The repertoire consists of about 190,000 clones, with over 65% occurring once and the leading ten covering about 2.6%. The genes are TRBV27 and TRBJ2-5; 8 nucleotides align to TRBD1. The end of the DNA aligns better with TRBJ2-7, so the J call may be wrong. This receptor was taken from a woman in her forties or fifties in good health and CMV-seropositive. Sample: PBMCs. The CDR3 DNA reads TGCGCCAGCAGCCGAACTCAAACAGGGGGCTACGAGCAGTACTTC. It translates to CASSRTQTGGYEQYF.